This is a list of T cell receptor beta chains from one sample in a study of blood T cell repertoires in COVID-19. Here immunoSEQ multiplex PCR was the method, and the copy in TCRdb shows in-frame clones only, minus some. The sample has hundreds of thousands of clones, approximately 86% seen once. Material: peripheral blood. Every receptor here comes from a woman aged 60-70 years with COVID-19, enrolled during active disease. The CDR3 runs from the conserved cysteine through the conserved F or W. Each record gives: V gene, J gene, D gene, CDR3 DNA, CDR3 protein. The D gene is left open where the match is weak.

TRBV13	TRBJ2-3	TRBD2	TGTGCCAGCAGCCAAGGGACGGGGGGGCGCACAGATACGCAGTATTTT	CASSQGTGGRTDTQYF
TRBV30	TRBJ2-7	NA	TGTGCCTGGAGTCACAGCTCCTACGAGCAGTACTTC	CAWSHSSYEQYF
TRBV29-1	TRBJ1-2	NA	TGCAGCGTTTTTCGACAGTATGGCTACACCTTC	CSVFRQYGYTF
TRBV18	TRBJ1-1	NA	TGTGCCAGCTCACCCTCCGAACAGAGCACTGAAGCTTTCTTT	CASSPSEQSTEAFF
TRBV19	TRBJ1-2	TRBD1	TGTGCCAGTAGTCCCCGGACAGGGGATGGCTACACCTTC	CASSPRTGDGYTF
TRBV18	TRBJ2-1	NA	TGTGCCAGCTCATTACAACTCAGGGGGGTTTCGAACAATGAGCAGTTCTTC	CASSLQLRGVSNNEQFF
TRBV4-1	TRBJ2-5	TRBD1	TGCGCCAGCAGCTCAGGGGGCTTTCTCGGAGAGACCCAGTACTTC	CASSSGGFLGETQYF
TRBV7-2	TRBJ2-3	TRBD2	TGTGCCAGCAGCTTAGTAGCGGGGGGCTACCGCACAGATACGCAGTATTTT	CASSLVAGGYRTDTQYF
TRBV9	TRBJ2-3	NA	TGTGCCAGCAGGGGGGCTGAGGCAGATACGCAGTATTTT	CASRGAEADTQYF
TRBV6-5	TRBJ1-1	NA	TGTGCCAGCCAGGGCCTTGGCACTGAAGCTTTCTTT	CASQGLGTEAFF
TRBV5-6	TRBJ1-2	TRBD1	TGTGCCAGCAGCTTGATGACAGGGGTGGACTATGGCTACACCTTC	CASSLMTGVDYGYTF
TRBV27	TRBJ1-4	TRBD1	TGTGCCAGCAGCCCAACCACCGGGACAGTCAATGAAAAACTGTTTTTT	CASSPTTGTVNEKLFF
TRBV30	TRBJ1-1	NA	TGTGCCTGGAGTAATCCCACTATGAACACTGAAGCTTTCTTT	CAWSNPTMNTEAFF
TRBV5-8	TRBJ1-5	TRBD1	TGTGCCAGCAGCTTGATCTGGACAGGGGCTCATAGCAATCAGCCCCAGCATTTT	CASSLIWTGAHSNQPQHF
TRBV7-2	TRBJ1-1	NA	TGTGCCAGCAGCTTACAGGGGCGGAGATCTGAAGCTTTCTTT	CASSLQGRRSEAFF
TRBV7-9	TRBJ2-2	NA	TGTGCCAGCAGCCCCCAAGGGGGGGGGCCCGGATCCCACGGGGAGCTGTTTTTT	CASSPQGGGPGSHGELFF